This passage covers 22 T cell receptor beta chains from one sample sequenced in a study of sequential checkpoint blockade in melanoma. Treatment given: randomized to nivolumab then ipilimumab (arm A) or the reverse (arm B). Method: immunoSEQ multiplex PCR; TCRdb's copy keeps in-frame clones and lacks some. The sample lists 30,000 or so clones; 80% to 90% were seen once. Source: CD8+ T cells sorted from blood (inferred from file names), taken from a patient given nivolumab and ipilimumab in sequence. Receptors originate from a human donor with melanoma.

This clone was counted a single time. The V call is TRBV7-8, the J call TRBJ2-1; 13 bases are a match to TRBD2. Germline values: CDR1 SGHVS, CDR2 FQNEAQ. The CDR3 covers 18 residues. Unmatched junction bases numbered 7, after V lost 5 bases and J lost 0 bases. CDR3 in amino acids: CASSPGLAGASSYNEQFF. The CDR3 nucleotides read TGTGCCAGCAGCCCAGGACTAGCGGGGGCCTCCTCCTACAATGAGCAGTTCTTC.

The chain combines TRBV14 with TRBJ1-2; D possibly corresponds to TRBD1 (6 bases). The CDR3 loop spans 15 amino acids. Germline CDR1 reads SGHDN; CDR2 reads FVKESK. V lost 3 bases and J lost 1, with 12 bases in between. The CDR3 DNA reads as TGTGCCAGCAGCCATTGGGAACAGGGTAACTATGGCTACACCTTC. It codes for CASSHWEQGNYGYTF.

This clone came up once. This chain uses TRBV19 with TRBJ2-7; the match to TRBD2 covers 8 bases. The CDR3 consists of 16 residues. The germline V gene has CDR1 LNHDA and CDR2 SQIVND (reference sequence). Trimming cost V 6 bases and J 6 bases; bases outside gene matches: 16. CDR3 nucleotide sequence: TGTGCCAGTAGCCCCTGGGAGCAGCGGGAGAGCGGCGAGCAGTACTTC. As protein: CASSPWEQRESGEQYF.

V and J are TRBV5-4 and TRBJ2-7; TRBD1 matches at 8 bases. The trim removed 0 bases at V and 4 bases at J, leaving 0 bases unmatched. The CDR3 loop spans 13 amino acids. Germline V gene sequence: CDR1 SGHNT, CDR2 YYREEE (reference sequence). Here the CDR3 reads CASSLGTGYEQYF. As DNA, the CDR3 is TGTGCCAGCAGCTTGGGGACAGGGTACGAGCAGTACTTC.

J is TRBJ2-7 and V is TRBV14; TRBD2 matches at 15 bases. V lost 5 bases, J lost 3 bases, and 2 bases stayed unmatched. CDR1 is SGHDN, CDR2 FVKESK, per germline. The CDR3 extends over 15 amino acids. In nucleotides, the CDR3 is TGTGCCAGCAGCATGGGACTAGCGGGAGGCTACGAGCAGTACTTC. Its protein is CASSMGLAGGYEQYF. The full variable domain, in which reference TRBV14 and TRBJ2-7 provide the parts outside the CDR3, is EAGVTQFPSHSVIEKGQTVTLRCDPISGHDNLYWYRRVMGKEIKFLLHFVKESKQDESGMPNNRFLAERTGGTYSTLKVQPAELEDSGVYFCASSMGLAGGYEQYFGPGTRLTVT.

The rearrangement links TRBV5-1 to TRBJ2-7; the D gene is possibly TRBD2 (7 bases). Germline V gene data show CDR1 as SGHRS and CDR2 as YFSETQ. CDR3 length: 15 residues. Between the trimmed V and J ends, which lost 4 bases and 3 bases, there was a span of 17 bases. For the CDR3, the DNA is TGCGCCAGCAGCGTCGGAGGGGGGGGGAGCTACGAGCAGTACTTC. Translated: CASSVGGGGSYEQYF.

J is TRBJ1-2 and V is TRBV7-9; no clear D gene. This CDR3 spans 11 amino acids. Germline assignment: CDR1 SEHNR and CDR2 FQNEAQ (reference sequence). V lost 5 bases and J lost 8, with 9 bases in between. CDR3 coding DNA: TGTGCCAGCAGCCTTGGCGGAGGCTACACCTTC. This gives the protein CASSLGGGYTF.

This chain uses TRBV27 with TRBJ2-3; TRBD2 agrees at 12 bases. This CDR3 has 14 residues. The trim removed 5 bases at V and 3 bases at J, leaving 0 bases unmatched. Germline loops: CDR1 MNHEY, CDR2 SMNVEV (reference sequence). For the CDR3, the DNA is TGTGCCAGCAGTCTAGCGGGAGGGACAGATACGCAGTATTTT. This encodes CASSLAGGTDTQYF.

The chain couples TRBV9 to TRBJ2-7; D not resolved. V was trimmed by 3 bases and J by 6 bases, leaving 7 bases between them. The CDR3 is 11 residues long. Germline CDR1 and CDR2: SGDLS and YYNGEE. The CDR3 sequence is CASSAGREQYF. The CDR3 DNA reads as TGTGCCAGCAGCGCCGGTCGCGAGCAGTACTTC. Using reference TRBV9 and TRBJ2-7 for the parts outside the CDR3, the full variable domain is DSGVTQTPKHLITATGQRVTLRCSPRSGDLSVYWYQQSLDQGLQFLIQYYNGEERAKGNILERFSAQQFPDLHSELNLSSLELGDSALYFCASSAGREQYFGPGTRLTVT.

This chain connects TRBV6-4 to TRBJ1-1; the D gene is possibly TRBD1 (5 bases). The CDR3 runs to 10 residues. Deletions cut 4 bases from V and 8 bases from J, with 5 bases between. From germline, CDR1 is MRHNA and CDR2 SNTAGT. The CDR3 coding sequence is TGTGCCAGCAGTGCAGGGGAAGCTTTCTTT. This codes for CASSAGEAFF.

The chain joins TRBV11-2 to TRBJ2-2, with 8 bases fitting TRBD2. V gave up 7 bases and J gave up 4 bases; unmatched junction bases: 2. Germline V CDR1 and CDR2: SGHAT, FQNNGV. This CDR3 contains 13 residues. The chain's CDR3 is CASNRGGTGELFF. DNA for the CDR3: TGTGCCAGCAACCGGGGGGGCACCGGGGAGCTGTTTTTT.

CDR3 DNA: TGTGCCAGCAGCATGACAGGGGAAGCCTACGAGCAGTACTTC. Encoded protein: CASSMTGEAYEQYF. This chain connects TRBV7-9 to TRBJ2-7; TRBD1 matches 8 bases. V dropped 5 bases and J dropped 2; count of bases not matched to a gene: 5. The CDR3 runs to 14 residues. Germline lookup yields CDR1 SEHNR and CDR2 FQNEAQ (reference sequence).

The chain recombines TRBV18 with TRBJ2-4; 10 bases match TRBD2. This CDR3 spans 17 amino acids. With 10 bases clipped from V and 0 bases from J, the junction kept 12 bases outside the gene matches. Per the germline V gene, CDR1 is KGHSH and CDR2 is LQKENI. The CDR3 sequence is CAIRSASGRLAKNIQYF. DNA of the CDR3: TGTGCCATTAGGTCGGCTAGCGGGAGACTAGCCAAAAACATTCAGTACTTC.

The rearrangement links TRBV6-6 to TRBJ1-5, with 7 nucleotides matching TRBD1. Germline V gives CDR1 MNHNY, CDR2 SVGAGI (reference sequence). The CDR3 length is 14 residues. The V gene end was trimmed by 6 bases and the J gene end by 1 base; junction bases not matched to a gene: 3. The CDR3 spells CASSPTGSNQPQHF. CDR3 DNA: TGTGCCAGCAGCCCGACAGGGAGCAATCAGCCCCAGCATTTT.

This clone was picked up one time. CDR3 residues: CAWSAQDFEAFF. The CDR3 DNA reads TGTGCCTGGAGTGCCCAGGATTTTGAAGCTTTCTTT. The chain recombines TRBV30 with TRBJ1-1; D gene unclear. This CDR3 comprises 12 residues. The V end lost 1 base, the J end lost 7 bases, and 10 bases lay between the germline ends. Germline lookup yields CDR1 GTSNPN and CDR2 SVGIG (reference sequence).

The chain recombines TRBV11-2 with TRBJ1-1; no clear D gene. The V and J ends lost 3 bases and 7 bases respectively, with 9 bases between them. CDR1 and CDR2 from the germline V gene are SGHAT and FQNNGV. This CDR3 is 12 amino acids long. The CDR3 sequence is CASSFSEIEAFF. CDR3 coding DNA: TGTGCCAGCAGCTTTTCAGAAATTGAAGCTTTCTTT.

V and J are TRBV5-6 and TRBJ2-7; D gene unclear. Germline CDR1 SGHDT, CDR2 YYEEEE. CDR3 length equals 14 residues. V lost 1 base, J lost 3 bases, and 11 bases lay in between. CDR3 protein: CASSLMSDGYEQYF. The CDR3 coding sequence is TGTGCCAGCAGCTTGATGTCAGATGGCTACGAGCAGTACTTC.

The rearrangement joins TRBV25-1 to TRBJ2-5, with TRBD1 as a possible D gene (6 bases). V lost 4 bases and J lost 4, with 10 bases in between. This CDR3 region has 13 residues. CDR1 and CDR2 from the germline V gene are MGHDK and SYGVNS. Here the CDR3 reads CASSGTGRETQYF. The CDR3, as DNA: TGTGCCAGCAGTGGAACAGGGAGAGAGACCCAGTACTTC.

The chain employs TRBV11-3 and TRBJ2-3, with D maybe TRBD2 (5 bases). Germline V CDR1 and CDR2: SGHNT, YENEEA. V was clipped by 2 bases and J by 3 bases, with 12 bases between them. This CDR3 is built from 15 residues. CDR3 DNA sequence: TGTGCCAGCAGCTTAAGGACGGGGATAACAGATACGCAGTATTTT. This encodes CASSLRTGITDTQYF.

The chain links TRBV19 to TRBJ2-2; TRBD2 agrees at 8 bases. Per the germline V gene, CDR1 is LNHDA and CDR2 is SQIVND (reference sequence). The V and J ends lost 6 bases and 5 bases, in that order; junction bases with no gene match: 8. The CDR3 loop spans 15 amino acids. The CDR3 is CASSSRASGTGELFF. CDR3 in DNA: TGTGCCAGTAGCTCACGCGCTAGCGGGACCGGGGAGCTGTTTTTT.

The rearrangement uses TRBV29-1 and TRBJ1-3; no clear D. CDR1 is SQVTM, CDR2 ANQGSEA, per germline. V was pared by 4 bases and J by 7 bases, with 11 bases between. This CDR3 has 12 amino acids. CDR3: CSVVWSANTIYF. The DNA for the CDR3 is TGCAGCGTTGTTTGGAGTGCGAACACCATATATTTT.

This chain connects TRBV20-1 to TRBJ1-6, with D possibly TRBD1 on 5 matching bases. Germline CDR1 reads DFQATT; CDR2 reads SNEGSKA (reference sequence). The V end lost 8 bases, the J end lost 14 bases, and 16 bases lay between the germline ends. The CDR3 has 11 amino acids. CDR3 protein: CSPIRGESLHF. CDR3 in DNA: TGCAGTCCAATCCGGGGGGAGTCCCTCCACTTT.